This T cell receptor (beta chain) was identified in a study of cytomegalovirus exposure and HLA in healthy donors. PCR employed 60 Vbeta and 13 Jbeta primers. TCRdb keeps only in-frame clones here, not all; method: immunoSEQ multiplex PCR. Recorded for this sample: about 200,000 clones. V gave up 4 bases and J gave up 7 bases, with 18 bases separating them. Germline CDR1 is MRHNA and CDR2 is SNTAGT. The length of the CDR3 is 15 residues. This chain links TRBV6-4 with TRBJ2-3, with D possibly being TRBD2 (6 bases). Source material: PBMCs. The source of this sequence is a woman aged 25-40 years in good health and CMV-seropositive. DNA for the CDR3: TGTGCCAGCAGTGCGGCCTTCCTTAGCGGTTATACGCAGTATTTT. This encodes CASSAAFLSGYTQYF.